The clone carrying this TCR beta chain was found many times. As yet, its antigen is unknown. The data were obtained in a study of Graves' ophthalmopathy and Graves' hyperthyroidism. Whole-study findings and limits: At just under 71% sensitivity and 72.22% specificity, the model predicted progression of the ophthalmopathy.

The diagnostic workup employed clinical symptoms, serum thyroxine, TRAb, thyroid ultrasound and orbital computed tomography. This CDR3 has 15 amino acids. With 6 bases clipped from V and 5 bases from J, the junction kept 7 bases outside the gene matches. RNA transcripts were the template, and TCR beta CDR3 regions were amplified from them. First-round RT-PCR with HTBI primers preceded a second-round multiplex PCR. In TCRdb, the multiplex PCR reads were re-called with MiXCR into one record per CDR3 protein. This table holds some 210,000 distinct CDR3 sequences, around 30% found once. This receptor was identified in a man between 45 and 60 years old with Graves' ophthalmopathy. The chain carries TRBV12-3 or TRBV12-4 and TRBJ2-5, with TRBD2 matching over 12 bases. Material: peripheral blood. This chain's CDR3 is CASSSRTSGIETQYF. The DNA of the CDR3 is TGTGCCAGCAGCTCTCGGACTAGCGGGATCGAGACCCAGTACTTC.